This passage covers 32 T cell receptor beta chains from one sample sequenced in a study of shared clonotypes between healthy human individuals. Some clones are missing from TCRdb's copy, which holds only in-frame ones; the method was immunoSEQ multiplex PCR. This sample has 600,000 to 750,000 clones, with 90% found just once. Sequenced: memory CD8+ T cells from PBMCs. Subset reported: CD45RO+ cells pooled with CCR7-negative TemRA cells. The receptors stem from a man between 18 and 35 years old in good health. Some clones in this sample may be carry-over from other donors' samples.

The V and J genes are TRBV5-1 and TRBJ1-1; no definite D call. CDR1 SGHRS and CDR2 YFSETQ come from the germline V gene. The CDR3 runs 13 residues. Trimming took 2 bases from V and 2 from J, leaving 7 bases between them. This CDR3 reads CASSLSVNTEAFF. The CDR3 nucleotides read TGCGCCAGCAGCTTATCGGTAAACACTGAAGCTTTCTTT.

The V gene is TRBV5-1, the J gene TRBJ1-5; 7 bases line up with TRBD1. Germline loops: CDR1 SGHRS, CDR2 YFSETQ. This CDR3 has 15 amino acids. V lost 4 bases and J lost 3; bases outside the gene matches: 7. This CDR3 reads CASSPRQGPNQPQHF. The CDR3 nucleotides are TGCGCCAGCAGCCCCCGACAGGGCCCCAATCAGCCCCAGCATTTT.

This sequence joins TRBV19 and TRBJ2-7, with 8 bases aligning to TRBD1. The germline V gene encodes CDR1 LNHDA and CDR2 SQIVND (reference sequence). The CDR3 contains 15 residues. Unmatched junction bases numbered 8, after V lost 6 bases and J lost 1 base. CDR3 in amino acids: CASRAGGSRSYEQYF. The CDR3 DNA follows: TGTGCCAGTAGGGCAGGGGGCTCCCGATCCTACGAGCAGTACTTC. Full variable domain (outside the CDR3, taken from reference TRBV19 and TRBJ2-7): DGGITQSPKYLFRKEGQNVTLSCEQNLNHDAMYWYRQDPGQGLRLIYYSQIVNDFQKGDIAEGYSVSREKKESFPLTVTSAQKNPTAFYLCASRAGGSRSYEQYFGPGTRLTVT.

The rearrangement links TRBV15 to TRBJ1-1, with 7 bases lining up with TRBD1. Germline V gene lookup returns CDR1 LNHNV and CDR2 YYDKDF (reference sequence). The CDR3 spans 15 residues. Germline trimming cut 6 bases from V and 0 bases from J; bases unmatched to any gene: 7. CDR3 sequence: CATSGPGQLNTEAFF. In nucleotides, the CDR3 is TGTGCCACCAGTGGGCCGGGACAGCTGAACACTGAAGCTTTCTTT.

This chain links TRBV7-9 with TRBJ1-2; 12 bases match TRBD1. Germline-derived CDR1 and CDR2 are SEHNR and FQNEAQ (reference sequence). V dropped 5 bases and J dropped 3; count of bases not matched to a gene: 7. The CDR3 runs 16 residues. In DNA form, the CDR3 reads TGTGCCAGCAGCCCCTGGGGACAGGGGGCTGACTATGGCTACACCTTC. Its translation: CASSPWGQGADYGYTF. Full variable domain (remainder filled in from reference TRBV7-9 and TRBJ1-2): DTGVSQNPRHKITKRGQNVTFRCDPISEHNRLYWYRQTLGQGPEFLTYFQNEAQLEKSRLLSDRFSAERPKGSFSTLEIQRTEQGDSAMYLCASSPWGQGADYGYTFGSGTRLTVV.

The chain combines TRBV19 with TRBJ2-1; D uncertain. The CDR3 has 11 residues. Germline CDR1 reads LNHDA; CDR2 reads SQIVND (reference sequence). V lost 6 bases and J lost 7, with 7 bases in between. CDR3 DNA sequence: TGTGCCAGTAGCACCACGAATGAGCAGTTCTTC. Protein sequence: CASSTTNEQFF.

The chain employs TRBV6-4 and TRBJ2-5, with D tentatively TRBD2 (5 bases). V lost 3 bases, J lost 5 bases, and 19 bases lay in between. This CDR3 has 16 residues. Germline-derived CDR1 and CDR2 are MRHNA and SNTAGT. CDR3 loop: CASSEQAGGSRETQYF. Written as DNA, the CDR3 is TGTGCCAGCAGTGAGCAGGCAGGCGGGTCGAGGGAGACCCAGTACTTC.

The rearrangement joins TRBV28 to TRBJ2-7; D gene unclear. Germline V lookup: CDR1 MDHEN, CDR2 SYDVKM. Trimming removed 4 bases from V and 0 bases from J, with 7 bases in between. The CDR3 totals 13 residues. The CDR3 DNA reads TGTGCCAGCAGTTCCCCGACCTCCTACGAGCAGTACTTC. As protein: CASSSPTSYEQYF.

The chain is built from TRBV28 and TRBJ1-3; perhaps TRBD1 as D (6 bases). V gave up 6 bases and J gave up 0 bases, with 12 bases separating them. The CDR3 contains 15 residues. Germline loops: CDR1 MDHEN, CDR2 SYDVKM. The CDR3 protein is CASSRDRSSGNTIYF. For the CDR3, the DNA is TGTGCCAGCAGCCGTGACAGGAGCTCTGGAAACACCATATATTTT.

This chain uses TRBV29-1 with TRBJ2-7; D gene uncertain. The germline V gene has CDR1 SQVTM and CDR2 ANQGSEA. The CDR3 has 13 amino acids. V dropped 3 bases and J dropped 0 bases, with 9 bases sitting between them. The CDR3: CSVDGQNSYEQYF. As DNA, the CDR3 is TGCAGCGTTGATGGTCAGAACTCCTACGAGCAGTACTTC.

The CDR3: CSATEAGGGTEQYF. Written as DNA, the CDR3 is TGCAGCGCCACCGAGGCCGGTGGCGGAACCGAGCAGTACTTC. V is TRBV29-1 and J is TRBJ2-5; D uncertain. The DNA end favors TRBJ2-7, so the J call may be wrong. The CDR3 is 14 amino acids. Germline CDR1 is SQVTM and CDR2 is ANQGSEA.

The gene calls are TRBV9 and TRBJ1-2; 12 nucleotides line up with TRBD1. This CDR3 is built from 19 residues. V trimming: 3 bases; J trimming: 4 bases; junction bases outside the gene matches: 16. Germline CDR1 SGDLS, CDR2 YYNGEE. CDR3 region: CASSGRDRGPDFVSYGYTF. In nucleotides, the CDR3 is TGTGCCAGCAGCGGGCGGGACAGGGGGCCGGATTTCGTTTCCTATGGCTACACCTTC.

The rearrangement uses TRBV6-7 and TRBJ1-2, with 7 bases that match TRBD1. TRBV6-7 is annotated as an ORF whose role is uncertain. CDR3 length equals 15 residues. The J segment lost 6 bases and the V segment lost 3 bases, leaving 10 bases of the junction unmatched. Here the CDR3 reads CASSYSRQGRNGYTF. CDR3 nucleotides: TGTGCCAGCAGTTATTCGCGACAGGGTCGCAATGGCTACACCTTC.

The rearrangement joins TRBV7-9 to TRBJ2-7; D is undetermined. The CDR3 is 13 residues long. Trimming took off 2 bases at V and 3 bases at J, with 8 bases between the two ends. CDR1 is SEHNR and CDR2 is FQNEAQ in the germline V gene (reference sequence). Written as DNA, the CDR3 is TGTGCCAGCAGCTTAAATATGCTCTACGAGCAGTACTTC. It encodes CASSLNMLYEQYF.

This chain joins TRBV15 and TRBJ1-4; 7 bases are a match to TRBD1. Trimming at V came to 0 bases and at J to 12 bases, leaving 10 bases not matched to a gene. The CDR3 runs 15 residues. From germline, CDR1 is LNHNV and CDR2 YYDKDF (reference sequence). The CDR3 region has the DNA TGTGCCACCAGCAGAGATAGCTCCAGGGGGAGGGAACTGTTTTTT. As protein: CATSRDSSRGRELFF. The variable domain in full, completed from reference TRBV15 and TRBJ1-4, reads DAMVIQNPRYQVTQFGKPVTLSCSQTLNHNVMYWYQQKSSQAPKLLFHYYDKDFNNEADTPDNFQSRRPNTSFCFLDIRSPGLGDTAMYLCATSRDSSRGRELFFGSGTQLSVL.

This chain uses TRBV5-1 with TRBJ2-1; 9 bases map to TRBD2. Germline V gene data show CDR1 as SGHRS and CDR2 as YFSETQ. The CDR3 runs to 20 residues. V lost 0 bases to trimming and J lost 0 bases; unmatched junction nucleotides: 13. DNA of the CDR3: TGCGCCAGCAGCTTGGTTCGCCTGCGGGAGGGGGTTAGCTCCTACAATGAGCAGTTCTTC. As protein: CASSLVRLREGVSSYNEQFF.

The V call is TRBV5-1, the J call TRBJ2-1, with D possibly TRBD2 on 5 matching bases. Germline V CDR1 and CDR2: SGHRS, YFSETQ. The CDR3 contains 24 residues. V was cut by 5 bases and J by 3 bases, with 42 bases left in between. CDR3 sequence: CASSPWATYYDKRGQAPFYNEQFF. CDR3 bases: TGCGCCAGCAGTCCATGGGCCACGTACTACGATAAGCGAGGGCAAGCGCCTTTCTACAATGAGCAGTTCTTC.

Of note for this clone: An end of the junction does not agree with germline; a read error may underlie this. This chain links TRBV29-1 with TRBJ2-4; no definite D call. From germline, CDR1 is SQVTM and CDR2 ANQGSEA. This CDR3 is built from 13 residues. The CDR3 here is CSANAPSTNFHNF. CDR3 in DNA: TGCAGCGCCAACGCGCCTTCGACAAATTTCCACAACTTC.

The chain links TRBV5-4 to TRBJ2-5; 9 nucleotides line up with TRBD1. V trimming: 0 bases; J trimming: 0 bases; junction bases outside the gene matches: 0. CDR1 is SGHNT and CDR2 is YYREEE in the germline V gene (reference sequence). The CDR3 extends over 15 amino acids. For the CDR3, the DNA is TGTGCCAGCAGCTTGGGACAGGGGGACCAAGAGACCCAGTACTTC. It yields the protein CASSLGQGDQETQYF.

The DNA of the CDR3 is TGTGCCAGCAGCGTATACGGGCAGACTAACTATGGCTACACCTTC. This translates into CASSVYGQTNYGYTF. The chain combines TRBV9 with TRBJ1-2, with D unresolved. Looked up from germline, CDR1 is SGDLS and CDR2 is YYNGEE. Trimming left V 1 base short and J 0 bases short, with 10 bases between. The CDR3 extends over 15 amino acids.

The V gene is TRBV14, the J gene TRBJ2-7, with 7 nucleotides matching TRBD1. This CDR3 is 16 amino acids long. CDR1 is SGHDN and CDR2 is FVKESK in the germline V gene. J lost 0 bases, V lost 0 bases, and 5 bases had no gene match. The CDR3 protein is CASSQDPDRASYEQYF. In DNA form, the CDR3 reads TGTGCCAGCAGCCAAGACCCCGACAGGGCCTCCTACGAGCAGTACTTC.

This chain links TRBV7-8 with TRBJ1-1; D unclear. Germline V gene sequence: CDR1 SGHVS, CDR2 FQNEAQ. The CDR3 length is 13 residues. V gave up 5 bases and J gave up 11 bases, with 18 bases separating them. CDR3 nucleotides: TGTGCCAGCAGCCTTAGTAACAACGTCCGGGCTTTCTTT. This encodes CASSLSNNVRAFF.

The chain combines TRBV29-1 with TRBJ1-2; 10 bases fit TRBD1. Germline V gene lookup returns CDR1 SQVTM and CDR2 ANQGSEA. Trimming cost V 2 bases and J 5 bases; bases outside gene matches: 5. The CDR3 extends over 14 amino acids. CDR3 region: CSVEWDRGLYGYTF. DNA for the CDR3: TGCAGCGTTGAATGGGACAGGGGACTTTATGGCTACACCTTC.

The CDR3 spells CARSLWGGARDQPQHF. The CDR3 DNA is TGTGCCAGAAGCTTGTGGGGGGGCGCGAGGGATCAGCCCCAGCATTTT. The rearrangement uses TRBV5-3 and TRBJ1-5; D possibly corresponds to TRBD1 (6 bases). TRBV5-3 is an open reading frame, and its role is uncertain. CDR3 size: 16 residues. Trimming removed 1 base at V and 5 bases at J, with 16 bases between.

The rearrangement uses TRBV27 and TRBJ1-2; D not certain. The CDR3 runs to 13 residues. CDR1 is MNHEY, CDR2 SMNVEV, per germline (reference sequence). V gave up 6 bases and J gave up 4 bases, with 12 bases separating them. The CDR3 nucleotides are TGTGCCAGCAGGTCCCGCGACTCCTATGGCTACACCTTC. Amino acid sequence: CASRSRDSYGYTF.

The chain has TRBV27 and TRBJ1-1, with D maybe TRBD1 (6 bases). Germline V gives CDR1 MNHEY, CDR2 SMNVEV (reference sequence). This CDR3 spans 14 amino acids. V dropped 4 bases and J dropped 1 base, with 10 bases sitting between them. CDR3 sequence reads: CASSSQGPNTEAFF. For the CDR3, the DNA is TGTGCCAGCAGTTCACAGGGCCCGAACACTGAAGCTTTCTTT.

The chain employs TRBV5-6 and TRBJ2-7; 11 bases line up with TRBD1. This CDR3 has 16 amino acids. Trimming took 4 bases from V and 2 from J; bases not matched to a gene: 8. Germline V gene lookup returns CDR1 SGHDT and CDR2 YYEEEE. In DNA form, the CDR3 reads TGTGCCAGCAGCGACCTCGGGACAGGGGGAACCTACGAGCAGTACTTC. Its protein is CASSDLGTGGTYEQYF.

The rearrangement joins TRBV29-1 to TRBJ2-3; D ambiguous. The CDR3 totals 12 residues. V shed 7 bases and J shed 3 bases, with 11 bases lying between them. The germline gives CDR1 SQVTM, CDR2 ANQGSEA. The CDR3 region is CSAMGGTDTQYF. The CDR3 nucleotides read TGCAGCGCCATGGGTGGAACAGATACGCAGTATTTT.

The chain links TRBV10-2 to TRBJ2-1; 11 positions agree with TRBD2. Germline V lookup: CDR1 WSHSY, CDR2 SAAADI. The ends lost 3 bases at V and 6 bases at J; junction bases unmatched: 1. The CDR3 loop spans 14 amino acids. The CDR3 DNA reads TGCGCCAGCAGTGATAGCGGGAGGGCCAATGAGCAGTTCTTC. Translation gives CASSDSGRANEQFF.

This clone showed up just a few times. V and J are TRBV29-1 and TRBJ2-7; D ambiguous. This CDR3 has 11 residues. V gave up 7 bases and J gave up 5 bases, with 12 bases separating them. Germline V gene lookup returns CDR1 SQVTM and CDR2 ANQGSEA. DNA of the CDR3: TGCAGCGCCCGTTCGGCCCACGAGCAGTACTTC. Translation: CSARSAHEQYF.

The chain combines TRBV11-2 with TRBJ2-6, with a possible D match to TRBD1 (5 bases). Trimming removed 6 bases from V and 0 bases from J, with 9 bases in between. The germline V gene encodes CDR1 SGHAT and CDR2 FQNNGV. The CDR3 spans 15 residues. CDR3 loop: CASRPRDSGANVLTF. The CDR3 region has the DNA TGTGCCAGCAGACCCAGGGACTCTGGGGCCAACGTCCTGACTTTC.

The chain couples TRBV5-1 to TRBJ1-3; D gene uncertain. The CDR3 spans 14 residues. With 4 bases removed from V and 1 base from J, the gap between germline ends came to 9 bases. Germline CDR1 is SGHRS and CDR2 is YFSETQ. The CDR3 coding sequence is TGCGCCAGCAGCCCCGTTGGGTCTGGAAACACCATATATTTT. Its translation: CASSPVGSGNTIYF.